This T cell receptor (beta chain) emerged from a study of T cells in Graves' hyperthyroidism and ophthalmopathy. Looking at the study overall: Initial diagnosis, before any treatment, was when peripheral blood was collected.

TCR beta CDR3 sequences were amplified from RNA transcripts. Carried out on the TCR CDR3, a first-round RT-PCR used the HTBI primer set. TCRdb independently ran MiXCR on the multiplex PCR reads; one entry per CDR3 protein. This table has hundreds of thousands of distinct CDR3 sequences, about 17% appearing once. The CDR3 is 19 amino acids. CDR1 LGHDT and CDR2 YNNKEL come from the germline V gene (reference sequence). V was clipped by 1 base and J by 2 bases; unmatched bases: 16. Source material: blood. J is TRBJ2-5 and V is TRBV3-1, with 7 positions matching TRBD2. The clonotype comes from a woman in her 50s with Graves' hyperthyroidism that later progressed to Graves' ophthalmopathy. CDR3 loop: CASSQVRGRAEKRQETQYF. In nucleotides, the CDR3 is TGTGCCAGCAGCCAAGTTCGGGGGAGGGCGGAAAAGAGACAAGAGACCCAGTACTTC.